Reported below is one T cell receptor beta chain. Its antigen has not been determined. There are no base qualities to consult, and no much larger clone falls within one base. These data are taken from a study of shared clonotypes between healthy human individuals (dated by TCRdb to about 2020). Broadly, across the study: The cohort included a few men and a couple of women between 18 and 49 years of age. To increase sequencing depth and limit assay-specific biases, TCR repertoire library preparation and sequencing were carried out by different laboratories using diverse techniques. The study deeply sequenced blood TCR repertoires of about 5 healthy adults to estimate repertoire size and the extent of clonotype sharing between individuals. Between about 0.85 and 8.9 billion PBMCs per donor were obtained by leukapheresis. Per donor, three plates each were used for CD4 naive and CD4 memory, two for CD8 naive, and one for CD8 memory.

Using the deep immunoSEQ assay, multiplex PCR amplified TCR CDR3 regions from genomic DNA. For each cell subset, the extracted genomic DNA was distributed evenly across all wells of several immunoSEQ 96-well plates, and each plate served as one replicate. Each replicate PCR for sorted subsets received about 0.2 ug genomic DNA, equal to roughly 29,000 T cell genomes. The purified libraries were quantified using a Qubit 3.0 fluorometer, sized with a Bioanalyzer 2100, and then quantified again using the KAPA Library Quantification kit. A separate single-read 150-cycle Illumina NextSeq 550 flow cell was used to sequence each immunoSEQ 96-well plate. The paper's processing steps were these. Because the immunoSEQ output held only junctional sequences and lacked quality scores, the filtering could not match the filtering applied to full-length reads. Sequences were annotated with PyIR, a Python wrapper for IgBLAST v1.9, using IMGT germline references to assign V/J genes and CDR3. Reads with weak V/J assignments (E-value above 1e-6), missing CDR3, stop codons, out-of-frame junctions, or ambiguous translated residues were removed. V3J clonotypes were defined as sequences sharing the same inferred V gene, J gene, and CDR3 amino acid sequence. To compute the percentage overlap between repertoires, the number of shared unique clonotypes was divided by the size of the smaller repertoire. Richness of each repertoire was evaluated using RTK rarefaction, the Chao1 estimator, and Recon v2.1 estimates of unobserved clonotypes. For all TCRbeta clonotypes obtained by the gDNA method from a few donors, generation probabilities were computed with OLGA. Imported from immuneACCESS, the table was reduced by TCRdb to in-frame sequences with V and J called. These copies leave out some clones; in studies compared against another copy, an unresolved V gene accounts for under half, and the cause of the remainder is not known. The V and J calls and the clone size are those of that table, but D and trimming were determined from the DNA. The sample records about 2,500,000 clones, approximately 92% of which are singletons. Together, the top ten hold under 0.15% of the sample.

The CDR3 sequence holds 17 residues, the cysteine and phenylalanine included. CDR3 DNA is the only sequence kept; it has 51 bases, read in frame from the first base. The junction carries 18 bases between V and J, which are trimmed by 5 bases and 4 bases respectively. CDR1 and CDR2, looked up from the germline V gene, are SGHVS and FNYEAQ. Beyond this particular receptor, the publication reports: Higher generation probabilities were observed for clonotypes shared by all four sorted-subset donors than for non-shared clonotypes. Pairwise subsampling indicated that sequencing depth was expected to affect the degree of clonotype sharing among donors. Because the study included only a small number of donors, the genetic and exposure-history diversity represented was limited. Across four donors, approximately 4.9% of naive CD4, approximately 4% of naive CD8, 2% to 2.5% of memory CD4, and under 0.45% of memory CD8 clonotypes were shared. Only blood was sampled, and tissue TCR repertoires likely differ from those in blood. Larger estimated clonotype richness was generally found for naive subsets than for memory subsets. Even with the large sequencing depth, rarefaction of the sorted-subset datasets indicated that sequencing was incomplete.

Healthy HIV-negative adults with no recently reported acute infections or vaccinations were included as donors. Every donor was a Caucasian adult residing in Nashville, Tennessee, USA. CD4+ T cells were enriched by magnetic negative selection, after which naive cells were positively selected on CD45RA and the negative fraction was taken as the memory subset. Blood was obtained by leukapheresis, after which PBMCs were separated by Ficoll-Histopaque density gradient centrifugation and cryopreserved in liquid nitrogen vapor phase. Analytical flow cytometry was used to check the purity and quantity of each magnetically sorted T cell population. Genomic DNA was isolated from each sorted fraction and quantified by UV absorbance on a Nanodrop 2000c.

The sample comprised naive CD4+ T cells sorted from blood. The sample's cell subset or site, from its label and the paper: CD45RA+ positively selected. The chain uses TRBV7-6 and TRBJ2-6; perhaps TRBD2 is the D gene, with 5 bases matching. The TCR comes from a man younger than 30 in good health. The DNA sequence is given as TGTGCCAGCAGCCCACGACCTGGTCCGGGGGGGGCCAACGTCCTGACTTTC. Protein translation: CASSPRPGPGGANVLTF.